This TCR beta chain was obtained from a study of cytomegalovirus exposure and HLA in healthy donors. Broader study findings: CMV serostatus was the only recorded immune exposure for donors. Most TCR sequences were uncommon, yet certain public TCRs appeared in many donors. In a later analysis, parvovirus B19, influenza, CMV and Epstein-Barr virus appeared linked to several top co-occurrence clusters.

A remark on this clone: Its antigen is still unknown.

A multiplex PCR was run with 60 Vbeta primers and 13 Jbeta primers. Generated by immunoSEQ multiplex PCR, the TCRdb table keeps only in-frame clones and is missing some. The table records fewer than 150,000 clones, roughly 75% of them present only once. Germline assignment: CDR1 SEHNR and CDR2 FQNEAQ (reference sequence). After removal of 1 base from V and 7 bases from J, the junction contained 8 bases not matched to a gene. The CDR3 consists of 15 residues. At collection, donors were nominally healthy, but unrecorded immune exposures were probable. The chain links TRBV7-9 to TRBJ2-3, with TRBD1 identical over 7 bases. This clonotype originated in a man aged 25 to 45 in good health. Sequences were obtained from PBMCs. The CDR3 sequence is CASSLEGALMNTQYF. In DNA form, the CDR3 reads TGTGCCAGCAGCTTAGAGGGGGCTCTAATGAATACGCAGTATTTT.